A single sample is the source of the 20 T cell receptor beta chains below, sequenced in a study of blood T cells in healthy people across ages (dated by TCRdb to the mid-2010s). Libraries came from 5' RACE. Sequencing was carried out with an Illumina HiSeq 2500. A second PCR of about 6 to 11 cycles was performed with a sample-barcoded 5' primer and a J-beta primer mix. Using fastp at Q25 and MiXCR, TCRdb reprocessed the public reads and kept productive beta chains. Rows matching on CDR3 protein sequence are summarized as one entry with the most common DNA and genes. For this sample there are nearly 800,000 distinct CDR3 sequences; approximately 60% appear just once. 20% to 30% of the sample rests with the top ten. What was sequenced was blood. The receptors come from a man aged 40-49 years in good health.

The rearrangement links TRBV12-3 or TRBV12-4 to TRBJ1-2; 7 bases map to TRBD1. The junction had 7 bases not matched to a gene; V was cut back by 6 bases and J by 3 bases. This CDR3 has 14 residues. CDR3 DNA sequence: TGTGCCAGCAGATCACCAGGGACAGACTATGGCTACACCTTC. Amino acids: CASRSPGTDYGYTF.

This clonotype was observed once. The chain has TRBV10-3 and TRBJ2-2; 13 nucleotides agree with TRBD2. The CDR3 spans 16 residues. The junction had 6 bases not matched to a gene; V was cut back by 8 bases and J by 3 bases. The germline gives CDR1 ENHRY, CDR2 SYGVKD. CDR3 region: CAISGLAGVDTGELFF. For the CDR3, the DNA is TGTGCCATCTCCGGACTAGCGGGAGTTGACACCGGGGAGCTGTTTTTT.

The CDR3 loop reads CASSIQGFGNEQFF. CDR3 sequence (DNA): TGTGCCAGCAGCATCCAGGGCTTTGGGAATGAGCAGTTCTTC. This rearrangement joins TRBV3-1 to TRBJ2-1; D possibly corresponds to TRBD1 (5 bases). The CDR3 length is 14 residues. V was clipped by 5 bases and J by 7 bases, with 15 bases between them. Germline V gives CDR1 LGHDT, CDR2 YNNKEL (reference sequence).

The chain couples TRBV5-4 to TRBJ2-4, with no clear D. Near its end, the DNA agrees better with TRBJ2-7, so the J call may be wrong. Germline loops: CDR1 SGHNT, CDR2 YYREEE (reference sequence). CDR3 length: 13 amino acids. The CDR3 spells CASSLPGTDEQYF. The CDR3 coding sequence is TGTGCCAGCAGCTTGCCGGGTACCGACGAGCAGTACTTC.

J is TRBJ2-7 and V is TRBV4-3; D perhaps matches TRBD2 (6 bases). This CDR3 spans 18 amino acids. Looked up from germline, CDR1 is LGHNA and CDR2 is YSLEER. The V end was cut by 4 bases, the J end by 1 base, with 23 bases between. CDR3 in DNA: TGCGCCAGCAGCCCCCAGGATAACGCCGGGACTGCTTCCTACGAGCAGTACTTC. This translates into CASSPQDNAGTASYEQYF.

This chain joins TRBV5-1 and TRBJ1-5, with D possibly being TRBD1 (5 bases). Germline V gene data show CDR1 as SGHRS and CDR2 as YFSETQ. V was pared by 4 bases and J by 2 bases, with 16 bases between. The CDR3 extends over 16 amino acids. CDR3 region: CASSPTVGGGNQPQHF. The CDR3 bases are TGCGCCAGCAGCCCCACAGTGGGGGGGGGCAATCAGCCCCAGCATTTT.

Turning to this clonotype: This may come from a read error, since a much larger clone is one base off. The rearrangement uses TRBV6-4 and TRBJ2-1; D is tentatively TRBD1 or TRBD2 (6 bases each). The V end was cut by 6 bases, the J end by 2 bases, with 8 bases between. The CDR3 is 13 residues long. CDR1 is MRHNA, CDR2 SNTAGT, per germline. The chain's CDR3 is CASREGAYNEQFF. The DNA for the CDR3 is TGTGCCAGCAGGGAGGGGGCCTACAATGAGCAGTTCTTC.

This chain uses TRBV11-2 with TRBJ2-7, with a weak D call TRBD2 (6 bases). The CDR3 has 15 amino acids. V gave up 3 bases and J gave up 7 bases, with 19 bases separating them. Germline lookup yields CDR1 SGHAT and CDR2 FQNNGV. The CDR3 loop is CASSFREYSYNEQYF. The CDR3, as DNA: TGTGCCAGCAGCTTTCGGGAGTATTCCTACAATGAGCAGTACTTC.

V is TRBV25-1 and J is TRBJ2-3; unclear D gene. CDR3 length: 13 amino acids. Trimming cost V 5 bases and J 4 bases, with 10 bases left between them. Germline CDR1 is MGHDK and CDR2 is SYGVNS. The CDR3: CASSRVGADTQYF. The DNA of the CDR3 is TGTGCCAGCAGTCGGGTTGGCGCAGATACGCAGTATTTT.

V and J are TRBV7-2 and TRBJ2-3; TRBD2 is a possible D gene (5 bases). CDR1 and CDR2 from the germline V gene are SGHTA and FQGNSA. Trimming took off 5 bases at V and 6 bases at J, with 21 bases between the two ends. CDR3 length: 16 amino acids. CDR3 in DNA: TGTGCCAGCAGCGTTCAAGTTAATCGGCGGAGGGATACGCAGTATTTT. Translated, it gives CASSVQVNRRRDTQYF.

The chain links TRBV6-6 to TRBJ1-4; D gene uncertain. The germline CDR1 and CDR2 sequences are MNHNY and SVGAGI (reference sequence). V shed 9 bases and J shed 6 bases, with 17 bases lying between them. This CDR3 is built from 14 residues. DNA of the CDR3: TGTGCCAGTGGGGTGAGCTCAGCGTATGAAAAACTGTTTTTT. Residues: CASGVSSAYEKLFF.

This clonotype came up a few times. J is TRBJ2-1 and V is TRBV10-3; the D gene is possibly TRBD1 (5 bases). Trimming left V 2 bases short and J 15 bases short, with 11 bases between. Germline-derived CDR1 and CDR2 are ENHRY and SYGVKD. The CDR3 spans 11 residues. The CDR3 DNA reads as TGTGCCATCAGTGAGGTACAGGAAACGTTCTTC. Translated: CAISEVQETFF.

V is TRBV7-9 and J is TRBJ2-5, with 12 bases matching TRBD1. The V and J ends lost 5 bases and 1 base, in that order; junction bases with no gene match: 5. Germline assignment: CDR1 SEHNR and CDR2 FQNEAQ (reference sequence). This CDR3 is built from 16 residues. This chain's CDR3 is CASSGDRGLVQETQYF. The CDR3 DNA reads TGTGCCAGCAGCGGGGACAGGGGGCTGGTCCAAGAGACCCAGTACTTC.

The gene calls are TRBV2 and TRBJ1-4; perhaps TRBD1 as D (6 bases). This CDR3 is 14 amino acids long. The V gene's germline CDR1 is SNHLY and CDR2 FYNNEI. V was shortened by 5 bases and J by 8 bases, with 15 bases between the two germline ends. The CDR3 protein is CASSFRQAGEKLFF. Here the CDR3 DNA reads TGTGCCAGCAGTTTCCGACAGGCTGGCGAAAAACTGTTTTTT.

The genes are TRBV28 and TRBJ2-3; D may be TRBD1 (6 bases). V was trimmed by 1 base and J by 3 bases, leaving 11 bases between them. CDR3 length equals 15 residues. Germline V lookup: CDR1 MDHEN, CDR2 SYDVKM. CDR3 in DNA: TGTGCCAGCAGTTTATTTAACAGGGATACAGATACGCAGTATTTT. Translation gives CASSLFNRDTDTQYF.

The CDR3 DNA follows: TGTGCCAGCAGCGTAGAAGGGGCCCTCGGATATGGCTACACCTTC. Its protein product is CASSVEGALGYGYTF. The gene calls are TRBV9 and TRBJ1-2; D may be TRBD1 (5 bases). Trimming cost V 0 bases and J 5 bases, with 14 bases left between them. The CDR3 sequence is 15 residues long. From germline, CDR1 is SGDLS and CDR2 YYNGEE.

Only a few counts were recorded for this clonotype. The chain combines TRBV5-1 with TRBJ1-2, with no clear D. The length of the CDR3 is 13 residues. Trimming left V 4 bases short and J 3 bases short, with 10 bases between. Germline V gene lookup returns CDR1 SGHRS and CDR2 YFSETQ. DNA of the CDR3: TGCGCCAGCAGCGATACACTGGACTATGGCTACACCTTC. Its translation: CASSDTLDYGYTF.

The rearrangement links TRBV28 to TRBJ2-6, with 7 positions matching TRBD1. This CDR3 region has 16 residues. The V gene's germline CDR1 is MDHEN and CDR2 SYDVKM. V gave up 6 bases and J gave up 0 bases; unmatched junction bases: 5. The CDR3 spells CASRQGDYSGANVLTF. The CDR3 coding sequence is TGTGCCAGCAGGCAGGGGGATTACTCTGGGGCCAACGTCCTGACTTTC.

In DNA, the CDR3 is TGTGCCAGCAGCTTATTCGGGGACCCGAGAATAAAAGAGACCCAGTACTTC. Translated, it gives CASSLFGDPRIKETQYF. The V gene is TRBV7-9, the J gene TRBJ2-7; D might be TRBD1 or TRBD2, each matching 5 bases. Matching the DNA end better, TRBJ2-5 makes the J call doubtful. The germline CDR1 and CDR2 sequences are SEHNR and FQNEAQ (reference sequence). The CDR3 covers 17 residues.

The gene calls are TRBV5-8 and TRBJ1-4; perhaps TRBD1 as D (5 bases). V dropped 0 bases and J dropped 3 bases, with 6 bases sitting between them. Germline CDR1 and CDR2: SGHTS and YDEGEE. The CDR3 runs 14 residues. This CDR3 is CASSLEGSNEKLFF. The CDR3 DNA is TGTGCCAGCAGCTTGGAGGGGTCTAATGAAAAACTGTTTTTT.